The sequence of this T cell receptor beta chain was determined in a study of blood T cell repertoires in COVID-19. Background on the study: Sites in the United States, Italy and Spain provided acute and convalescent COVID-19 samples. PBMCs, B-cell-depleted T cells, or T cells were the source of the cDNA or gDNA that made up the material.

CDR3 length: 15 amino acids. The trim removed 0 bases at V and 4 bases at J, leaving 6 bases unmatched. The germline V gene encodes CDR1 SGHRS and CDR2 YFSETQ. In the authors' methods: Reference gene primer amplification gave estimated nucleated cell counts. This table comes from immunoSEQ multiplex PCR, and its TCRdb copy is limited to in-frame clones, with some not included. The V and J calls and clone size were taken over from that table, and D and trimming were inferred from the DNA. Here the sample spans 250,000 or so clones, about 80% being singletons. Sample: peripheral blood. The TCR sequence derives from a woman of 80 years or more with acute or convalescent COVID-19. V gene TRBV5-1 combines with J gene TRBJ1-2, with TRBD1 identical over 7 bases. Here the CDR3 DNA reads TGCGCCAGCAGCTTGGAGACAGGGCGCCCCTATGGCTACACCTTC. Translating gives CASSLETGRPYGYTF.